The present T cell receptor beta chain was sequenced within a study of OX40 agonist ivuxolimab in advanced cancers. CDR3 size: 14 residues. The ends lost 8 bases at V and 0 bases at J; junction bases unmatched: 5. Germline CDR1 LGHNA, CDR2 YNFKEQ. Profiling relied on immunoSEQ multiplex PCR, and the TCRdb table lists in-frame clones only, not all of them. The table lists more than 9,500 clones, about 81% of them singletons. The chain employs TRBV4-2 and TRBJ2-7, with 9 nucleotides matching TRBD2. The receptor was isolated from an adult with an advanced solid tumor such as melanoma, head and neck, liver or kidney cancer. Source: CD4+ or CD8+ T cells sorted from blood, taken in a trial of the OX40 agonist ivuxolimab. The DNA of the CDR3 is TGTGCCAGCGGATATAGCGGGAGCTCCTACGAGCAGTACTTC. It is translated as CASGYSGSSYEQYF.